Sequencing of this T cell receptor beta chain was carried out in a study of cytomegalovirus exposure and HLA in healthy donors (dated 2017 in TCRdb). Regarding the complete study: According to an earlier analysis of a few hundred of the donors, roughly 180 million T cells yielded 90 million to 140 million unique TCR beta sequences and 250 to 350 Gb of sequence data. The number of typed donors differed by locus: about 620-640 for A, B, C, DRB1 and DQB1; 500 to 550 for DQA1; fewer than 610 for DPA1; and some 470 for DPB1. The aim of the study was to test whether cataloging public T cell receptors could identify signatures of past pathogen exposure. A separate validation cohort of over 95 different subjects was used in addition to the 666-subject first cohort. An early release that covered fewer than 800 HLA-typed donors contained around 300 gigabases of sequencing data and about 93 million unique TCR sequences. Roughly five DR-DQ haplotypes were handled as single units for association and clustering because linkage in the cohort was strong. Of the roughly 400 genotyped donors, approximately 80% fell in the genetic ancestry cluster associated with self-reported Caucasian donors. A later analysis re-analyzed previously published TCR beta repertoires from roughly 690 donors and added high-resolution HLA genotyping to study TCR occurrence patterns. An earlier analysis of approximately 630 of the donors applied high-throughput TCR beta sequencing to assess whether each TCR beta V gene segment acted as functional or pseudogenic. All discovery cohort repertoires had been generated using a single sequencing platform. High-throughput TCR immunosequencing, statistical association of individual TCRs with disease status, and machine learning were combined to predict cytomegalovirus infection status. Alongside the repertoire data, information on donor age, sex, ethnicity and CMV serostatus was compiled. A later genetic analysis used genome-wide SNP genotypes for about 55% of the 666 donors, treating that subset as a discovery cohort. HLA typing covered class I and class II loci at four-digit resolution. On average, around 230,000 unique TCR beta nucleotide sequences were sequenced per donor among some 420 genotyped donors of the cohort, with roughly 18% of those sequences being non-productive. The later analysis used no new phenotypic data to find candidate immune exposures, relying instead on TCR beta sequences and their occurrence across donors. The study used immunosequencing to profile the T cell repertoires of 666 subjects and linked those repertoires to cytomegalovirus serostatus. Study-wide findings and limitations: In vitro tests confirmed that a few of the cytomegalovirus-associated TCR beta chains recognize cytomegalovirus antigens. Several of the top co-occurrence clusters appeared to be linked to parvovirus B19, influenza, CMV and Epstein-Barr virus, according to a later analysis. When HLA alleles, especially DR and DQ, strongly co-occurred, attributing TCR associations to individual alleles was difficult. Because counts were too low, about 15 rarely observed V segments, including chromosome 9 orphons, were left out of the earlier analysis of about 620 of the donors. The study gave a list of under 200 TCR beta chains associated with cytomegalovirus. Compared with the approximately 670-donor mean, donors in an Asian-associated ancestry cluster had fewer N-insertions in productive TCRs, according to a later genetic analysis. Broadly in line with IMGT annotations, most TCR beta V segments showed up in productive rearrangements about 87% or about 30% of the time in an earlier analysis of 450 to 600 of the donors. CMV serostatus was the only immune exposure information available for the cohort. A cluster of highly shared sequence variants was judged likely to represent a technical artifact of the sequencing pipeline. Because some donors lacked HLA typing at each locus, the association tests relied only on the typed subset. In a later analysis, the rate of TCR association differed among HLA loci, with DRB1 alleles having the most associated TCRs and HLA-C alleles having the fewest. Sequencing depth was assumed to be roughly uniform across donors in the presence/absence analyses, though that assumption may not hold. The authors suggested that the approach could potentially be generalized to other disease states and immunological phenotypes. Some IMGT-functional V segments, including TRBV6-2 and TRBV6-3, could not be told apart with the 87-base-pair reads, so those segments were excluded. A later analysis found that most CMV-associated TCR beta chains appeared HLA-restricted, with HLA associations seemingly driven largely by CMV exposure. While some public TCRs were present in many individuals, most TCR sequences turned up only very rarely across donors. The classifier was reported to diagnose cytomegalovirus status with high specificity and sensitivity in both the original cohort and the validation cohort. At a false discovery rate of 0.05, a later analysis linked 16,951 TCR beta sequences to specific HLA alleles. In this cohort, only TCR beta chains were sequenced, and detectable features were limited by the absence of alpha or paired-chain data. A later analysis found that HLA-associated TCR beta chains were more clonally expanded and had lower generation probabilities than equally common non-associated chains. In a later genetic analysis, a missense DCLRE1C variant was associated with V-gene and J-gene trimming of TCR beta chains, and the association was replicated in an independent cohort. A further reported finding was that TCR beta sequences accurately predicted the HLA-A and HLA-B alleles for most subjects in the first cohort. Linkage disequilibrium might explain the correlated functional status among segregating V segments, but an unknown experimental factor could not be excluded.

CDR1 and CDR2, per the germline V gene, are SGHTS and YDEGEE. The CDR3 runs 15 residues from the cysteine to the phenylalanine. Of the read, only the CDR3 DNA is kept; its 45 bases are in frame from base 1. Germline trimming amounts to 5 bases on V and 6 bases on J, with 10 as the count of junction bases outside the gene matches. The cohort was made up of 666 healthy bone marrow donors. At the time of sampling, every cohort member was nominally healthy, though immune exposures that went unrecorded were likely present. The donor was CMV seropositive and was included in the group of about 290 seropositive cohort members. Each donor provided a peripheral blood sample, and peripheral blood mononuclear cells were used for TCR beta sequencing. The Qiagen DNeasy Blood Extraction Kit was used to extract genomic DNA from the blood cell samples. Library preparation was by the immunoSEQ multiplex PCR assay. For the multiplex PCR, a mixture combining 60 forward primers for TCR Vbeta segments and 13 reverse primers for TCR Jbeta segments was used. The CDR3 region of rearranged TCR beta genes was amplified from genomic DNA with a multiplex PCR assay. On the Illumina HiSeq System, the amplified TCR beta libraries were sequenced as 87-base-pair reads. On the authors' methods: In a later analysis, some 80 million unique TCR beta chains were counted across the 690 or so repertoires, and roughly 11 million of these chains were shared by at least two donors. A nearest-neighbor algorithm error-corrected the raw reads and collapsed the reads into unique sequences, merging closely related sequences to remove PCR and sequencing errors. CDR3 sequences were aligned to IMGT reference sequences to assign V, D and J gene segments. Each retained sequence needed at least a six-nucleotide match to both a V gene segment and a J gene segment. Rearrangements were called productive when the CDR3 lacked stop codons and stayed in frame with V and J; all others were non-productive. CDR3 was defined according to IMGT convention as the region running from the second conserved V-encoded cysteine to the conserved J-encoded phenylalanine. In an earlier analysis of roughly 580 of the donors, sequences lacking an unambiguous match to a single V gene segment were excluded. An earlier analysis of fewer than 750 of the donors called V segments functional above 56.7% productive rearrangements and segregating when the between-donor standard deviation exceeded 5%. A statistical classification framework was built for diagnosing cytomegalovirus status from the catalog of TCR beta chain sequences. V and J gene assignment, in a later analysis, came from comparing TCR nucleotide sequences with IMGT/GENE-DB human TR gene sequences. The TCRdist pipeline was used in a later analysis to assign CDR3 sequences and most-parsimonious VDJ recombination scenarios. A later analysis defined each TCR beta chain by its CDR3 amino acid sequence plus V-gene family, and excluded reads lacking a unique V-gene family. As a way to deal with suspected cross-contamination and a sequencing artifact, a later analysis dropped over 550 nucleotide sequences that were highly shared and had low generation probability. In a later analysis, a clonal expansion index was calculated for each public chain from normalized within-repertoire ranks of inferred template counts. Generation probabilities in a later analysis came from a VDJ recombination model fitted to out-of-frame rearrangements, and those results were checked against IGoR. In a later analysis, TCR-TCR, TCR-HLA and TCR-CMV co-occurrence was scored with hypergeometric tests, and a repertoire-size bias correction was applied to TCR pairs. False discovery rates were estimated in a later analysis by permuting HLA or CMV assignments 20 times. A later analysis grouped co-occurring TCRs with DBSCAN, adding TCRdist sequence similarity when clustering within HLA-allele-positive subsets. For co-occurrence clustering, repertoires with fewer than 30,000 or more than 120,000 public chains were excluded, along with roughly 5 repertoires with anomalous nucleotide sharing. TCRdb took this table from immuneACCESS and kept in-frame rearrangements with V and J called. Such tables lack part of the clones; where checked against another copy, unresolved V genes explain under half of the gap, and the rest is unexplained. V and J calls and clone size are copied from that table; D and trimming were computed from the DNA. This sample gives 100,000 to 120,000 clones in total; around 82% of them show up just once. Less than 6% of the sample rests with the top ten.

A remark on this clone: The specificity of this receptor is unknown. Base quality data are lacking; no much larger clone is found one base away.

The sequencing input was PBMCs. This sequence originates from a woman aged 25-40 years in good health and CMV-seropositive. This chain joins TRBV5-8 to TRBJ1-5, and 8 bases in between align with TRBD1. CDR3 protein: CASRRGQGSIQPQHF. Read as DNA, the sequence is TGTGCCAGCAGAAGAGGACAGGGTTCGATTCAGCCCCAGCATTTT.